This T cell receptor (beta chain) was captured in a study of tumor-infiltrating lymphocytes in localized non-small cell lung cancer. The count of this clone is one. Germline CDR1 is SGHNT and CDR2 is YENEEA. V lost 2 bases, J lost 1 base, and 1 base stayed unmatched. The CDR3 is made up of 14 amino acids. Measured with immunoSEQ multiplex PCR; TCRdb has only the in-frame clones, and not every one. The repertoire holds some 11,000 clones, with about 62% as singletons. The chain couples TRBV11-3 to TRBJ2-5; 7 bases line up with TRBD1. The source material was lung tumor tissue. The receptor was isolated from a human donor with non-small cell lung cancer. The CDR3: CASSLRQGQETQYF. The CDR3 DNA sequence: TGTGCCAGCAGCTTAAGACAGGGCCAAGAGACCCAGTACTTC.